This TCR beta chain was recorded in a study of blood T cell repertoires in COVID-19 (dated by TCRdb to about 2020). Turning to the overall study: The collaborator samples originated in the United States, Italy and Spain and spanned the acute and convalescent phases of COVID-19. The material from the prospective study consisted of cDNA or gDNA derived from T cells, B-cell-depleted T cells, or PBMCs. Subjects who had been exposed to COVID-19, were actively infected with it, or had recovered from it provided the deeply sampled blood TCRbeta repertoires that made up the dataset. The repertoires were made available in a free public database intended to serve as a resource for research on the immune response to SARS-CoV-2. The samples were drawn from the first 160 participants of the ongoing ImmuneRACE study and from roughly 1,300 subjects provided by 6 global collaborators. The sample metadata nearly always contained a de-identified subject ID, COVID-19 status, age in years and sex. HLA class I and class II types, where available, came from metadata supplied by the sample provider rather than from assay-based typing. What the research found in general, with its limitations: The amount of clinical and demographic metadata varied by source and participant and was provided uncurated.

TCRbeta CDR3 regions were amplified from genomic DNA by means of the immunoSEQ Assay, a bias-controlled multiplex PCR. Per the original workflow: Nucleated cell counts per sample were estimated from amplification of reference gene primers within the assay. Sequence reads were collapsed and filtered to measure the absolute abundance of every unique TCRbeta CDR3 rearrangement. For each sample, productive Simpson clonality was calculated as the square root of Simpson's diversity index over productive rearrangements. The source is immuneACCESS, and TCRdb retained only in-frame sequences with V and J called. Part of the clones is not carried over; for the studies checked, unresolved V genes explain less than half of this, and the remainder is unexplained. Clone size and the V and J calls come from that table; the DNA yielded D and trimming. The sample profile shows roughly 400,000 clones; 88% of them were found once. The top ten hold about 1.5% of the sample.

The junction shows trimming of 2 bases on V and 10 bases on J, plus 18 bases between the germline ends. Reading the germline V gene gives CDR1 SNHLY and CDR2 FYNNEI. The CDR3 goes from the cysteine to the phenylalanine over 14 residues. The read is trimmed to its CDR3 DNA, 42 bases read in frame from base 1. Of note for this clone: Its antigen is currently not known. Base-call qualities are not available, and no considerably larger clone is one nucleotide away.

Participants in the prospective study were aged 18 to 89 years, lived in about two dozen United States geographic areas, and enrolled through a virtual design. To assign participants to cohorts, the prospective study relied on clinical history that participants themselves reported in a screening survey and a study questionnaire. Exposed participants had been in contact, within 2 weeks of entering the study, with a person who had a PCR-confirmed or clinician-diagnosed case of COVID-19. In the prospective study, whole blood, serum and a nasopharyngeal or oropharyngeal swab were collected from each participant by mobile phlebotomists. Over an approximately two-month period, participants in the prospective study had the option of providing additional blood draws and questionnaires. Prospective study blood samples were shipped either frozen or at room temperature before DNA extraction.

The clonotype was recovered from a woman younger than 35 who had been exposed to COVID-19. Recombination joined TRBV2 with TRBJ2-7, with no reliable assignment of the D segment. The source material was PBMCs or T cells enriched from blood (not recorded which). The bases read TGTGCCAGCAGTGAAAGAGTAAGAACAGAGATACAGTACTTC. Translated, it gives CASSERVRTEIQYF.